This T cell receptor beta chain was profiled in a study of cytomegalovirus exposure and HLA in healthy donors (dated by TCRdb to 2017 to 2019). Broadly, across the study: An earlier analysis of roughly 500 of the donors reported about 260 Gb of sequence data and 100 million to 120 million unique TCR beta sequences obtained from about 180 million T cells. Roughly 300 gigabases of sequencing data and roughly 90 million unique TCR sequences were included in an early release covering under 650 HLA-typed donors. Of the 350 to 450 genotyped donors, 81% were placed in the genetic ancestry cluster associated with self-reported Caucasian donors. The study aimed to test whether signatures of past pathogen exposure could be identified by cataloging public T cell receptors. The study profiled the T cell repertoires of under 850 subjects by immunosequencing and related them to cytomegalovirus serostatus. Besides the first cohort of roughly 660 subjects, a separate validation cohort made up of 120 different subjects was used. To predict cytomegalovirus infection status, the study brought together high-throughput TCR immunosequencing, statistical association of individual TCRs with disease status, and machine learning. To study patterns of TCR occurrence, a later analysis re-analyzed previously published TCR beta repertoires from around 660 donors and added high-resolution HLA genotyping. In the later analysis, no new phenotypic data were used to find candidate immune exposures; instead, reliance was placed on TCR beta sequences and their occurrence across donors. An earlier analysis of 587 of the donors used high-throughput TCR beta sequencing to judge whether each TCR beta V gene segment behaved as functional or pseudogenic. Donor age, sex, ethnicity and CMV serostatus were collected together with the repertoire data. In a later genetic analysis, genome-wide SNP genotypes for about 60% of the 666 donors were used, and that subset was treated as a discovery cohort. Every discovery cohort repertoire had been produced on one sequencing platform. Both class I and class II loci were covered by HLA typing, at four-digit resolution. The number of donors typed differed by locus, with 629-630 for A, B, C, DRB1 and DQB1, about 500 for DQA1, 600 to 610 for DPA1, and 450 to 480 for DPB1. Several DR-DQ haplotypes were handled as single units for association and clustering because linkage in the cohort was strong. Across 300 to 500 genotyped donors of the cohort, an average of roughly 200,000 unique TCR beta nucleotide sequences per donor were sequenced, and around 19% of those sequences were non-productive. The full study reports these points: A further reported finding was that TCR beta sequences accurately predicted the HLA-A and HLA-B alleles for most subjects in the first cohort. In a later genetic analysis, fewer N-insertions in productive TCRs were reported among donors in an Asian-associated ancestry cluster than the approximately 710-donor mean. V-gene and J-gene trimming of TCR beta chains was associated with a missense DCLRE1C variant in a later genetic analysis, and the association was replicated in an independent cohort. The earlier analysis of fewer than 750 of the donors excluded some 15 rarely observed V segments, including chromosome 9 orphons, because counts were too low. It was suggested by the authors that the approach could potentially be generalized to other disease states and immunological phenotypes. A cluster of highly shared sequence variants was judged likely to represent a technical artifact of the sequencing pipeline. The classifier was reported to diagnose cytomegalovirus status with high specificity and sensitivity in both the original and validation cohorts. In a later analysis, several top co-occurrence clusters were reported to appear linked to parvovirus B19, influenza, CMV and Epstein-Barr virus. When HLA alleles, especially DR and DQ, strongly co-occurred, TCR associations were difficult to assign to individual alleles. Correlated functional status among segregating V segments might reflect linkage disequilibrium, but an unknown experimental factor could not be ruled out. For the cohort, immune exposure information was limited to CMV serostatus. A later analysis associated about 17,000 TCR beta sequences with specific HLA alleles at a false discovery rate of 0.05. In an earlier analysis of 500 to 650 of the donors, most TCR beta V segments appeared in productive rearrangements about 90% or about 30% of the time, broadly matching IMGT annotations. A few of the identified cytomegalovirus-associated TCR beta chains were confirmed in vitro to be specific for cytomegalovirus antigens. Because some donors lacked HLA typing at each locus, the association tests relied only on the typed subset. Most CMV-associated TCR beta chains appeared to be HLA-restricted in a later analysis, and the HLA associations seemed to be driven largely by CMV exposure. Compared with equally common non-associated chains, HLA-associated TCR beta chains in a later analysis were more clonally expanded and had lower generation probabilities. Sequencing depth was assumed to be roughly uniform across donors in the presence/absence analyses, though that assumption may not hold. A total of 150 to 200 TCR beta chains were listed by the study as associated with cytomegalovirus. In a later analysis, TCR association rates were found to vary across HLA loci, with the most associated TCRs seen for DRB1 alleles and the fewest for HLA-C alleles. Most TCR sequences were observed very rarely across donors, whereas some public TCRs were present in many individuals. The cohort was sequenced for TCR beta chains only, and without alpha or paired-chain data the features that could be detected were limited. Some IMGT-functional V segments, including TRBV6-2 and TRBV6-3, could not be distinguished by the 87-base-pair reads and were therefore excluded.

The table lists this clone with a few counts. The specificity of this receptor is unknown. Base qualities are missing; no much larger clone stands one base away. The cohort consisted of 600 or so healthy bone marrow donors. All cohort members were sampled while nominally healthy, although unrecorded immune exposures were likely present. The donor tested CMV seropositive, placing the donor among the 310 or so seropositive members of the cohort. Each donor provided a peripheral blood sample, and peripheral blood mononuclear cells were used for TCR beta sequencing. The Qiagen DNeasy Blood Extraction Kit was used to extract genomic DNA from the blood cell samples. The library relied on the immunoSEQ multiplex PCR assay. For the multiplex PCR, a mixture combining 60 forward primers for TCR Vbeta segments and 13 reverse primers for TCR Jbeta segments was used. The CDR3 region of rearranged TCR beta genes was amplified from genomic DNA by a multiplex PCR assay. Amplified TCR beta libraries were sequenced as 87-base-pair reads on the Illumina HiSeq System. Processing in the source paper ran as follows. A later analysis tallied 70 million to 100 million unique TCR beta chains across the 666 repertoires, and approximately 12 million of those chains were shared by two or more donors. Raw reads were error-corrected and collapsed into unique sequences with a nearest-neighbor algorithm that merged closely related sequences to remove PCR and sequencing errors. Alignment of CDR3 sequences to IMGT reference sequences was used to assign V, D and J gene segments. For a sequence to be retained, a match of at least six nucleotides was required to both a V gene segment and a J gene segment. Rearrangements were called productive when the CDR3 lacked stop codons and stayed in frame with V and J; all others were non-productive. CDR3 was defined according to IMGT convention as the region running from the second conserved V-encoded cysteine to the conserved J-encoded phenylalanine. The earlier analysis of approximately 500 of the donors excluded sequences that lacked an unambiguous match to a single V gene segment. An earlier analysis of 587 of the donors called V segments functional above 56.7% productive rearrangements and segregating when the between-donor standard deviation exceeded 5%. A statistical classification framework was built for diagnosing cytomegalovirus status from the catalog of TCR beta chain sequences. V and J gene assignment, in a later analysis, came from comparing TCR nucleotide sequences with IMGT/GENE-DB human TR gene sequences. Using the TCRdist pipeline, a later analysis assigned CDR3 sequences along with most-parsimonious VDJ recombination scenarios. In a later analysis, every TCR beta chain was defined by the combination of its CDR3 amino acid sequence and its V-gene family, and reads without a unique V-gene family were dropped. As a way to deal with suspected cross-contamination and a sequencing artifact, a later analysis dropped 500 to 700 nucleotide sequences that were highly shared and had low generation probability. In a later analysis, a clonal expansion index was calculated for each public chain from normalized within-repertoire ranks of inferred template counts. A later analysis computed generation probabilities with a VDJ recombination model fitted to out-of-frame rearrangements, and checked the results against IGoR. Hypergeometric tests were used in a later analysis to score TCR-TCR, TCR-HLA and TCR-CMV co-occurrence, with a repertoire-size bias correction applied to the TCR pairs. A later analysis estimated false discovery rates by permuting HLA or CMV assignments 20 times. In a later analysis, co-occurring TCRs were grouped with DBSCAN, and TCRdist sequence similarity was added when clustering was performed within HLA-allele-positive subsets. Co-occurrence clustering excluded repertoires with fewer than 30,000 or more than 120,000 public chains, plus five with anomalous nucleotide sharing. TCRdb obtained this table from immuneACCESS and retained in-frame rearrangements with V and J assigned. These tables miss some clones; where compared with another copy, unresolved V genes account for less than half of the shortfall, and the remainder is unexplained. The DNA was the basis for D and trimming; V, J and clone size are from that table. The sample table lists some 130,000 clones, roughly 80% of them with a count of one. The biggest ten clones account for 8.8% of the sample.

A distance of 14 bases separates the germline ends of V and J, which lose 5 bases and 3 bases respectively. According to the germline V gene (reference sequence), CDR1 reads SGHNT and CDR2 reads YYREEE. The CDR3 spans 14 residues, from the cysteine through the phenylalanine. Solely the CDR3 DNA is kept, with 42 bases framed from the first base. This clonotype was sampled from a woman between 45 and 65 years old in good health and CMV-seropositive. Source material: PBMCs. The sequence is built from TRBV5-4 and TRBJ1-1; a tentative D call is TRBD1 (6 bases match). The nucleotide sequence reads TGTGCCAGCAGGGACGGACAGAGGGACACTGAAGCTTTCTTT. Its protein reads: CASRDGQRDTEAFF.